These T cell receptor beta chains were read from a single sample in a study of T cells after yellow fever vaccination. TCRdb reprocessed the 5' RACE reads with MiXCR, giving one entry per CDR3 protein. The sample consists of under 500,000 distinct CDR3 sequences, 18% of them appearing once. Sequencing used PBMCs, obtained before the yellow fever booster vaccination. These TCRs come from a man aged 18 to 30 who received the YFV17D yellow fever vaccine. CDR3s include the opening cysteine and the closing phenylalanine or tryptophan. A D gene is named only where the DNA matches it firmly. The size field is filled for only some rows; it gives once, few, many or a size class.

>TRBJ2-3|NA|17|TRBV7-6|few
CASSLGAGGPLIDTQYF
TGTGCCAGCAGCTTAGGGGCAGGGGGGCCGTTGATAGATACGCAGTATTTT
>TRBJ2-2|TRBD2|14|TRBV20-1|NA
CSASGTSGVRELFF
TGCAGTGCTTCCGGGACTAGCGGGGTCCGGGAGCTGTTTTTT
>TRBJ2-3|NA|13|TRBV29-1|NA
CSSRWGLRDTQYF
TGCAGCTCCCGTTGGGGGCTCCGAGATACGCAGTATTTT
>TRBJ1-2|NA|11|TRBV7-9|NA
CASSSPDGYTF
TGTGCCAGCAGCTCCCCTGATGGCTACACCTTC
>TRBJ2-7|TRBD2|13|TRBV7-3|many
CASSSGTSGQRYF
TGTGCCAGCAGCTCCGGGACTAGCGGCCAAAGGTACTTC
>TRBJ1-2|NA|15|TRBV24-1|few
CATSDPTGVWSGYTF
TGTGCCACCAGTGATCCGACAGGCGTCTGGTCTGGCTACACCTTC
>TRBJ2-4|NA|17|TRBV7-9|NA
CASSPRTGGLAKNIQYF
TGTGCCAGCAGCCCTAGGACCGGGGGACTAGCCAAAAACATTCAGTACTTC
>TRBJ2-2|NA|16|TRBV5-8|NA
CASSLPPGGGTGELFF
TGTGCCAGCAGCTTGCCCCCGGGGGGCGGGACCGGGGAGCTGTTTTTT
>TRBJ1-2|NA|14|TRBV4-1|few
CASSRGVGYYGYTF
TGCGCCAGCAGCCGGGGGGTTGGTTACTATGGCTACACCTTC
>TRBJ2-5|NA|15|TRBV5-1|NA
CASSPLAGGEETQYF
TGCGCCAGCAGCCCGCTCGCCGGAGGCGAAGAGACCCAGTACTTC
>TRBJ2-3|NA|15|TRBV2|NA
CASSEMPDAHSGQYF
TGTGCCAGCAGTGAAATGCCGGACGCGCATTCGGGGCAGTATTTT
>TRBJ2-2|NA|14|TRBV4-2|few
CASSRSREAGELFF
TGTGCCAGCAGCCGGTCAAGGGAGGCCGGGGAGCTGTTTTTT
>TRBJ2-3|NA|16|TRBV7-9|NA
CASSSEALPLTDTQYF
TGTGCCAGCAGCTCAGAGGCTCTCCCTCTCACAGATACGCAGTATTTT
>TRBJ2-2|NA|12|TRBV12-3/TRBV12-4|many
CASSFSVGELFF
TGTGCCAGCAGTTTTTCGGTCGGGGAGCTGTTTTTT
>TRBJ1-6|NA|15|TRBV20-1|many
CSARDPRAGSSPLHF
TGCAGTGCTAGAGATCCAAGGGCAGGGAGTTCACCCCTCCACTTT
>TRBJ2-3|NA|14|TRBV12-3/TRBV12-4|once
CASSRAPYGNTQYF
TGTGCCAGCAGCCGAGCCCCCTACGGTAATACGCAGTATTTT
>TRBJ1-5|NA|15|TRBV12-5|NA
CASGPQNRVHQPQHF
TGTGCTAGTGGGCCGCAAAACAGGGTACACCAGCCCCAGCATTTT
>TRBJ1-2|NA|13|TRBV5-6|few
CASSPVRSHGYTF
TGTGCCAGCAGCCCGGTCAGGAGCCATGGCTACACCTTC
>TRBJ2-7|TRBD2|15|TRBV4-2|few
CASSQEAGADYEQYF
TGTGCCAGCAGCCAAGAAGCGGGGGCCGACTACGAGCAGTACTTC
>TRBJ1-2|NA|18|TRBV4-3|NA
CASSQESAGSSANYGYTF
TGCGCCAGCAGCCAAGAATCGGCAGGATCCTCAGCTAACTATGGCTACACCTTC
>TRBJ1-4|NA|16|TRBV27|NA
CASRSFEGWENEKLFF
TGTGCCAGCAGGTCCTTTGAGGGCTGGGAGAATGAAAAACTGTTTTTT
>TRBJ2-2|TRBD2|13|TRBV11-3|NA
CASSRGGPGELFF
TGTGCCAGCAGCCGCGGGGGGCCCGGGGAGCTGTTTTTT
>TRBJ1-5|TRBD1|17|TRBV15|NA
CATSRHAPGQENQPQHF
TGTGCCACCAGCAGACATGCGCCGGGACAGGAAAATCAGCCCCAGCATTTT
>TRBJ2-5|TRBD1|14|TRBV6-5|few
CASSEGTGGETQYF
TGTGCCAGCAGTGAAGGAACAGGGGGAGAGACCCAGTACTTC
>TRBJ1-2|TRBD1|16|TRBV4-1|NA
CASSLKEGALNYGYTF
TGCGCCAGCAGCCTGAAGGAGGGGGCACTAAACTATGGCTACACCTTC
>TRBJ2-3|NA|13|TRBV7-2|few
CASSLAETDTQYF
TGTGCCAGCAGCTTAGCTGAGACAGATACGCAGTATTTT
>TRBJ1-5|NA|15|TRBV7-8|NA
CASSLAGTQNQPQHF
TGTGCCAGCAGCTTAGCAGGGACACAGAATCAGCCCCAGCATTTT
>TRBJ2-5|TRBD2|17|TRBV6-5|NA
CASSYSTAGATQETQYF
TGTGCCAGCAGTTACTCGACAGCGGGAGCCACCCAAGAGACCCAGTACTTC